This TCR beta chain was recovered during a study of long-term antiretroviral therapy in people with HIV. As to this clone: What it binds is unknown.

The immunoSEQ assay was v3.0, run at survey level. Profiled with immunoSEQ multiplex PCR; TCRdb holds only in-frame clones, not every one. The data show approximately 25,000 clones, around 80% seen once. HIV-positive participants all received treatment in the United States. Ahead of DNA extraction, samples held about 0.95-11 million cryopreserved PBMC each. Study conclusions and caveats: ART adherence, viral resistance and therapy changes went undocumented. An increase in diversity followed ART, yet levels stayed below transplant donor controls.

Germline V gene lookup returns CDR1 SGHNT and CDR2 YYREEE (reference sequence). V lost 2 bases to trimming and J lost 1 base; unmatched junction nucleotides: 2. The CDR3 loop spans 16 amino acids. Sequenced material: unsorted PBMCs, taken 1.2 years after starting antiretroviral therapy. This TCR was recovered from a woman aged 40 to 50 with HIV. J is TRBJ2-2 and V is TRBV5-4; 10 bases are shared with TRBD1. CDR3 amino acids: CASSLRDRGNTGELFF. The DNA of the CDR3 is TGTGCCAGCAGCTTACGGGACAGGGGGAACACCGGGGAGCTGTTTTTT.